Sequencing of this T cell receptor beta chain was carried out in a study of graft-versus-host responses after intestinal transplantation. Study-wide context: Anti-thymocyte globulin induction was given to all recipients, followed by tacrolimus and steroids for 2 to 3 years. Study outcomes and limitations: Those patients showing graft-donor T cell macrochimerism displayed high graft-versus-host to host-versus-graft clonal ratios in allografts.

This clone appeared a few times. As yet, its antigen is unknown. Tissue from the graft was processed to free its intraepithelial and lamina propria lymphocytes. The V and J ends lost 4 bases and 4 bases, in that order; junction bases with no gene match: 7. The CDR3 covers 15 residues. Germline CDR1 and CDR2: MNHNS and SASEGT. Using immunoSEQ multiplex PCR, the repertoire was profiled, and TCRdb retains in-frame clones only, with some absent. In the table there are 20,000 or so clones, around three quarters of which are singletons. This receptor was identified in a human patient who received an intestinal transplant, so some T cells may come from the graft donor. The chain couples TRBV6-1 to TRBJ1-5; the match to TRBD1 covers 7 bases. The sample here was ileum tissue, taken less than 21 days after intestinal transplant. CDR3 DNA: TGTGCCAGCAGTGGGCGGGACAGTAGGAATCAGCCCCAGCATTTT. Encoded protein: CASSGRDSRNQPQHF.